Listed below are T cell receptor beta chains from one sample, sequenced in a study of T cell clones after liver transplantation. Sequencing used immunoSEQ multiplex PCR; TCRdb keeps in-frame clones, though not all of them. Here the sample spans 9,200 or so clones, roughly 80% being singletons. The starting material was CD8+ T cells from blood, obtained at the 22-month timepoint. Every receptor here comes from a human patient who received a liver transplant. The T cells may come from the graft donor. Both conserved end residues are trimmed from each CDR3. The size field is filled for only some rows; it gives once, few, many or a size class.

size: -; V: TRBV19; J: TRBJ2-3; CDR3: ASSIGSTDTQY
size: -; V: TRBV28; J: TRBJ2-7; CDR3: ASSPNSKAYEQY
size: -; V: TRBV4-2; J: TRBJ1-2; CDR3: ASSQVGTGYGYT
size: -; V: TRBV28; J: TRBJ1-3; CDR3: ASRPQGGSGNTIY
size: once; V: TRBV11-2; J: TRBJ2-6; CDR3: ASSGTITKQQSRANVLT
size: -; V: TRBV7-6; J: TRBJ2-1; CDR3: ASSLRDRGYNEQF
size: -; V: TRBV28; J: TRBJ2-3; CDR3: ASSFLSGTDTQY
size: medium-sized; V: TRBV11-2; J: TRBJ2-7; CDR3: ASSFLAGGEYEQY
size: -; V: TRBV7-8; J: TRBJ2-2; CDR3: ASSLAGGPSGELF
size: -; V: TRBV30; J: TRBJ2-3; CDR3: AWRPSLDTDTQY
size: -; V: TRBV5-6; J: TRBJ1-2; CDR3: ASSSPGTGDYGYT
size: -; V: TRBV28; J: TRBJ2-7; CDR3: ASSLARGYEQY
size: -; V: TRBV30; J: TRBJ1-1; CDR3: AWRSGTPEAF
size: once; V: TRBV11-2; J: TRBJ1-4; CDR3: ASSSNRKLF
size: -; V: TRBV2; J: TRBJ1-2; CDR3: ASTGAPNYGYT
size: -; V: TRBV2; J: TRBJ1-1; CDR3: ASNPSPYRNTEAF
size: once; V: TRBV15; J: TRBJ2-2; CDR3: ATTLFGTGETGELF
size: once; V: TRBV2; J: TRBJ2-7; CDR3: ASREQGTSSYEQY
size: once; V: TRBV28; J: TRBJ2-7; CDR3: ASSFTGQDYEQY
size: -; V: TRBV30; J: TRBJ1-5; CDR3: AWSVPAGTETANQPQH
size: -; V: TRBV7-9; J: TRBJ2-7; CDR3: ASSSAGLGHEQY
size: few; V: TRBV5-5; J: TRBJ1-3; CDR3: ASSDPTEGGLRSGNTIY
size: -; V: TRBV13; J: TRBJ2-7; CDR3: ASSLTGEAYEQY
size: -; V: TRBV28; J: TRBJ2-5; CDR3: ASSYLAGETQY
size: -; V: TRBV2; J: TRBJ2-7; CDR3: ASSERAGGVYEQY
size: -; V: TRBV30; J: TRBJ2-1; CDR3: AWGLAGGRPYNEQF
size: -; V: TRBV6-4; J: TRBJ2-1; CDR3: ASSDGASYNEQF
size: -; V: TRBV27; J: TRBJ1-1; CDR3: ASSLTGLYTEAF
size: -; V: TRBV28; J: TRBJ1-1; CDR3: ASTPGRIWGAF
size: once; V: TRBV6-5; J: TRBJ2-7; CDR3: ASRTDGANYEQY
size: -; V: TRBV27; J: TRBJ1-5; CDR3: ASSNRQVNQPQH
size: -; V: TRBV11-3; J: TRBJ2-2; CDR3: ASSPRSGTGFGELF
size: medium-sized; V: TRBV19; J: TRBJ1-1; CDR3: ASRWGSMNTEAF
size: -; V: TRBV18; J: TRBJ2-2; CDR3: ASPHQRQGALIPGELF
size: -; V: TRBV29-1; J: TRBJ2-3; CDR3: SVESGHRYTDTQY
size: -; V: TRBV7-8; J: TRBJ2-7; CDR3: ASSFLGVHEQY
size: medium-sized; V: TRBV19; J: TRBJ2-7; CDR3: ASSAGLGSHEQY
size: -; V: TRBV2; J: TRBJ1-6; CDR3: ASSEGQGLNSPLH